This TCR beta chain was captured by sequencing in a study of somatic mutations in cytotoxic T cells in rheumatoid arthritis. Assay: immunoSEQ multiplex PCR; the TCRdb copy retains only in-frame clones and omits some. The data contain 13,000 to 15,000 clones, about 93% of them singletons. The V end was cut by 3 bases, the J end by 4 bases, with 9 bases between. The CDR3 has 13 amino acids. Germline CDR1 reads SEHNR; CDR2 reads FQNEAQ (reference sequence). This clone has just one count. This chain links TRBV7-9 with TRBJ2-5, with a tentative D call TRBD2 (6 bases). The sequenced sample consisted of CD4+ T cells sorted from blood. This TCR was recovered from a man between 65 and 80 years old with rheumatoid arthritis. The CDR3: CASSFGGGETQYF. CDR3 sequence (DNA): TGTGCCAGCAGCTTTGGGGGAGGAGAGACCCAGTACTTC.